The 4 T cell receptor beta chains in this list originate from one sample, sequenced in a study of T-cell reconstitution after alpha-beta-depleted transplantation in children (dated by TCRdb to the mid-2010s). In light of the paper, this sample's treatment or condition label describes: allogeneic hematopoietic cell transplantation with graft depleted of TCRalphabeta T cells and CD19 B cells. Preparation of the library involved PCR. Instrument used: Illumina HiSeq 2500. To normalize quantification of the TCRbeta repertoire, the TCR libraries were built with molecular barcoding that relied on unique molecular identifiers. TCRdb redid the processing of the public reads, applying fastp at Q25 and MiXCR, and retained in-frame beta chains. All rows with the same CDR3 protein become a single entry with the most common DNA and genes. This sample holds over 400,000 distinct CDR3 sequences; approximately 42% were observed only once. The top ten constitute approximately 25% of the sample.

Sequences were derived from PBMCs, sampled before TCRalphabeta/CD19-depleted stem cell transplant. The receptors were gathered from a girl aged 2-10 years with aplastic anemia, due to receive a stem cell transplant.

Comments on this clonotype: A read error may be the cause here, since a much bigger clone is one base away. V gene TRBV5-1 combines with J gene TRBJ2-1; D possibly uses TRBD1 or TRBD2 (6 bases each). Germline V gene sequence: CDR1 SGHRS, CDR2 YFSETQ. The CDR3 sequence is 13 residues long. Trimming removed 2 bases from V and 9 bases from J, with 12 bases in between. DNA for the CDR3: TGCGCCAGCAGCTTTTTGAGGGGGGCTGAGCAGTTCTTC. This translates into CASSFLRGAEQFF. The full variable domain, in which reference TRBV5-1 and TRBJ2-1 provide the parts outside the CDR3, is KAGVTQTPRYLIKTRGQQVTLSCSPISGHRSVSWYQQTPGQGLQFLFEYFSETQRNKGNFPGRFSGRQFSNSRSEMNVSTLELGDSALYLCASSFLRGAEQFFGPGTRLTVL.

The chain recombines TRBV6-5 with TRBJ2-7, with TRBD1 as a possible D gene (6 bases). The length of the CDR3 is 14 residues. The germline V and J ends were trimmed by 2 bases and 0 bases, with 8 bases remaining between them. The germline gives CDR1 MNHEY, CDR2 SVGAGI. This CDR3 is CASSYPDSSYEQYF. CDR3 coding DNA: TGTGCCAGCAGTTACCCGGACAGCTCCTACGAGCAGTACTTC.

This clonotype showed up just a few times. The chain carries TRBV5-1 and TRBJ2-7; TRBD2 agrees at 10 bases. Germline V gene lookup returns CDR1 SGHRS and CDR2 YFSETQ. The CDR3 length is 14 residues. V lost 0 bases to trimming and J lost 6 bases; unmatched junction nucleotides: 3. The CDR3 is CASSLVSSGSEQYF. CDR3 nucleotides: TGCGCCAGCAGCTTGGTATCTAGCGGGAGCGAGCAGTACTTC.

This clonotype was recorded a few times. The J gene is TRBJ2-7, the V gene TRBV20-1; 10 bases align to TRBD2. Trimming cost V 0 bases and J 9 bases; bases outside gene matches: 14. From germline, CDR1 is DFQATT and CDR2 SNEGSKA (reference sequence). The CDR3 runs 16 residues. The CDR3 reads CSAREAYQGSGRVQYF. CDR3 coding DNA: TGCAGTGCTAGAGAAGCCTATCAAGGGAGCGGGAGGGTGCAGTACTTC.